This T cell receptor beta chain was captured by sequencing in a study of blood T cell repertoires in COVID-19. Across the study: Samples representing acute and convalescent COVID-19 were sourced from the United States, Italy and Spain. PBMCs, B-cell-depleted T cells, or T cells were the source of the cDNA or gDNA that made up the material.

The method was immunoSEQ multiplex PCR; TCRdb's version includes in-frame clones alone and lacks a portion of them. The sample includes some 50,000 clones, 65% to 90% seen only once; the top ten take under 9%. Germline CDR1 is SQVTM and CDR2 is ANQGSEA. This CDR3 is 13 amino acids long. Trimming removed 6 bases from V and 1 base from J; junction bases left unmatched: 5. Sequencing was done on a sample of peripheral blood. The origin of this receptor is a human donor in a cohort sampled during active COVID-19. The V and J genes are TRBV29-1 and TRBJ1-1; 7 nucleotides agree with TRBD1. For the CDR3, the DNA is TGCAGCGTCCGACAGGGACGGAACACTGAAGCTTTCTTT. Amino acid sequence: CSVRQGRNTEAFF.